This TCR beta chain appears in the sequencing data of a study of shared clonotypes between healthy human individuals. Study summary: CD4 naive and CD4 memory each took three plates per donor, while CD8 naive took two and CD8 memory one.

Comments on this clone: Its antigen is not identified.

Study observations and caveats: The rarefaction results pointed to incomplete sorted-subset sequencing despite large depth.

The germline gives CDR1 GTSNPN, CDR2 SVGIG (reference sequence). The CDR3 runs 13 residues. Trimming pared 0 bases from V and 6 bases from J, leaving 12 bases between. The protocol was immunoSEQ multiplex PCR, while the TCRdb copy is restricted to in-frame clones and leaves out a portion. The sample holds a few million clones, roughly 93% seen once. The chain links TRBV30 to TRBJ2-7; possibly TRBD2 for D (5 bases). The material sequenced was naive CD4+ T cells from PBMCs. Subset reported: CD45RA+ positively selected. The TCR sequence derives from a man younger than 35 in good health. Some clones in this sample may be carry-over from other donors' samples. The CDR3, as DNA: TGTGCCTGGAGTGTAGTTTTCCGGGGCGAGCAGTACTTC. Its protein is CAWSVVFRGEQYF.